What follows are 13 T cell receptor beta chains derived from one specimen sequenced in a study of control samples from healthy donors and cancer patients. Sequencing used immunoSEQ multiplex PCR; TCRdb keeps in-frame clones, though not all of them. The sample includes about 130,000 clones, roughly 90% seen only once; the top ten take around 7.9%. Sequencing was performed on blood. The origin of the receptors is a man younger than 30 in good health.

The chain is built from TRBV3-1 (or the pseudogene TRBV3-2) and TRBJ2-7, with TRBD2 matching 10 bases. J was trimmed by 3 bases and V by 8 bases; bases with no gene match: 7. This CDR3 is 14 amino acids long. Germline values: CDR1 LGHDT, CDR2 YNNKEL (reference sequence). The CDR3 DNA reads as TGTGCCAGCCGACTAGCGGGTGAGAGCTACGAGCAGTACTTC. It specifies CASRLAGESYEQYF.

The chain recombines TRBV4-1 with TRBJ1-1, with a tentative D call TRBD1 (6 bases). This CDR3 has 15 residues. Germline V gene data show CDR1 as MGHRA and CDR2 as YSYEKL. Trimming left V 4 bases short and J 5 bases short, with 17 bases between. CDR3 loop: CASSLRGQTLTEAFF. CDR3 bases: TGCGCCAGCAGCCTACGGGGACAAACACTTACTGAAGCTTTCTTT.

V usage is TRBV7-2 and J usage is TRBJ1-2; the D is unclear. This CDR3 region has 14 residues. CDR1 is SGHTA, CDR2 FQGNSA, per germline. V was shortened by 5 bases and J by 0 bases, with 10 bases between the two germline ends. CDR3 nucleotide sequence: TGTGCCAGCAGCCCCCCCGGAGCTAACTATGGCTACACCTTC. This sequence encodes CASSPPGANYGYTF.

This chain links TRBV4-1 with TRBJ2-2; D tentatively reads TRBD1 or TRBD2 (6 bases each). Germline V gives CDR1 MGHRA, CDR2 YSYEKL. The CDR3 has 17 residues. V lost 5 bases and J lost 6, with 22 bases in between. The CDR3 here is CASSTRGASLRAGELFF. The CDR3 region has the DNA TGCGCCAGCAGCACAAGGGGGGCCTCCTTGAGGGCCGGGGAGCTGTTTTTT.

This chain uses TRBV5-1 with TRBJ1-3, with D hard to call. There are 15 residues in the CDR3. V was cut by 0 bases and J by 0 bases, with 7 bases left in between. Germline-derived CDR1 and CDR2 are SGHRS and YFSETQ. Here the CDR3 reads CASSLDAGSGNTIYF. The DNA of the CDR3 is TGCGCCAGCAGCTTGGATGCAGGCTCTGGAAACACCATATATTTT.

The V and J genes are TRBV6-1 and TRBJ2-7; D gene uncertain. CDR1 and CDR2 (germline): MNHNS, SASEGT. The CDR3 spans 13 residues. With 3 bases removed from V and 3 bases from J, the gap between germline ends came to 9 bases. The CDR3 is CASSDPEIYEQYF. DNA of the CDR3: TGTGCCAGCAGTGACCCAGAAATCTACGAGCAGTACTTC.

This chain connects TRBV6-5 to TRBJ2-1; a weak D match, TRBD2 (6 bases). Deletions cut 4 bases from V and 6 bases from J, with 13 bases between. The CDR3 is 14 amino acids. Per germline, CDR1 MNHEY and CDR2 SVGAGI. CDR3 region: CASSSARLGNEQFF. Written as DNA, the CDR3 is TGTGCCAGCAGTTCTGCTCGACTAGGCAATGAGCAGTTCTTC.

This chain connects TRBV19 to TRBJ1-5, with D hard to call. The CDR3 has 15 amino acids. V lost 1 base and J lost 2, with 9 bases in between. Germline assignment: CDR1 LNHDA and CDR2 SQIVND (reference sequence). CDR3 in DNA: TGTGCCAGTAGTATAGGCCTCAGCGGCAATCAGCCCCAGCATTTT. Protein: CASSIGLSGNQPQHF.

CDR3 nucleotides: TGTGCCAGCAGTTACGGGGATTTCTACGAGCAGTACTTC. Protein: CASSYGDFYEQYF. The gene calls are TRBV6-2 or TRBV6-3 and TRBJ2-7; D is unclear. The CDR3 runs to 13 residues. V was clipped by 2 bases and J by 3 bases, with 8 bases between them. Germline values: CDR1 MNHEY, CDR2 SVGEGT.

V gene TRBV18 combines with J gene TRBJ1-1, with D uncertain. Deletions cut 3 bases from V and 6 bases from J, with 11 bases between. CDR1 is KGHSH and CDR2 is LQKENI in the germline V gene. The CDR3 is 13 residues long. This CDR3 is CASSPDTNSEAFF. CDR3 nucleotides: TGTGCCAGCTCACCTGACACGAATTCTGAAGCTTTCTTT.

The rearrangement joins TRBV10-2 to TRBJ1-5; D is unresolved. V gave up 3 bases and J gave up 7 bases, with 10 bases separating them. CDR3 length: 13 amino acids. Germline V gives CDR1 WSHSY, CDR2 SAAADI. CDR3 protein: CASSERADQPQHF. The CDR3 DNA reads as TGCGCCAGCAGTGAAAGGGCGGACCAGCCCCAGCATTTT.

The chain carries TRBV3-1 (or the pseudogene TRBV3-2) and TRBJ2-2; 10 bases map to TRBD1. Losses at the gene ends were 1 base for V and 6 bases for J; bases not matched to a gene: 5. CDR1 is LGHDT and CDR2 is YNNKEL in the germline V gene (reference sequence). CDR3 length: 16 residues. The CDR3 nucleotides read TGTGCCAGCAGCCAAGCGGGACAGGGGTGGGCCGGGGAGCTGTTTTTT. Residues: CASSQAGQGWAGELFF.

CDR3 sequence: CASSLGTGYEQYF. CDR3 nucleotides: TGTGCCAGCAGCTTAGGGACAGGCTACGAGCAGTACTTC. The J gene is TRBJ2-7, the V gene TRBV7-7; TRBD1 aligns across 7 bases. Germline CDR1 SSHAT, CDR2 FNYEAQ (reference sequence). The CDR3 is 13 residues long. V lost 1 base and J lost 3; bases outside the gene matches: 0. Based on the CDR3 plus reference TRBV7-7 and TRBJ2-7, the full variable domain is GAGVSQSPRYKVTKRGQDVTLRCDPISSHATLYWYQQALGQGPEFLTYFNYEAQPDKSGLPSDRFSAERPEGSISTLTIQRTEQRDSAMYRCASSLGTGYEQYFGPGTRLTVT.